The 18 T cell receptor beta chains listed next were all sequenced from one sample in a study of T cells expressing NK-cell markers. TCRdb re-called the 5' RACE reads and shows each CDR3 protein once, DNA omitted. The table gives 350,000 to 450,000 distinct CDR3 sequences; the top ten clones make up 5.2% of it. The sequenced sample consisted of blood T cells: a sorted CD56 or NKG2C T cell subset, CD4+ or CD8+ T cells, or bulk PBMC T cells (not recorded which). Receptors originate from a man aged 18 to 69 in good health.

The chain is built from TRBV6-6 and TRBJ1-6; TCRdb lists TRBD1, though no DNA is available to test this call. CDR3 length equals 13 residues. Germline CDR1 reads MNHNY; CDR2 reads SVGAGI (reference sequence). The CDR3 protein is CAITGVYNSPLHF.

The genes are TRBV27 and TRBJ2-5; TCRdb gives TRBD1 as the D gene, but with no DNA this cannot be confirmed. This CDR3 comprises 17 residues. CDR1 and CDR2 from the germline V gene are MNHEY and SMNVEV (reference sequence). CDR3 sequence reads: CASSSTPPWTGRETQYF.

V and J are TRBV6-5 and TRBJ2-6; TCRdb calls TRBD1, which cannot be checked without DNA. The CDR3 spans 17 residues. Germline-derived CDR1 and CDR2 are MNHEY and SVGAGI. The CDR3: CASSYPTGSGGANVLTF.

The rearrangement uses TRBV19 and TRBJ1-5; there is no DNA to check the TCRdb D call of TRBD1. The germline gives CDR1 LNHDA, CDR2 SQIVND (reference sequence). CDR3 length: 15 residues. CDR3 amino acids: CASSWDSLGGRPQHF.

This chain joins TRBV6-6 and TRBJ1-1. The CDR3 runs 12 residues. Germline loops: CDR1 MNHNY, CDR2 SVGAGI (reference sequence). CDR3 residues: CASLDGNTEAFF.

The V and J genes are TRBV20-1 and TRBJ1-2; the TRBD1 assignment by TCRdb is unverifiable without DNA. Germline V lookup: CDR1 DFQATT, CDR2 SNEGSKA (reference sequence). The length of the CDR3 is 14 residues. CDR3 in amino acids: CSAPWGSRNYGYTF.

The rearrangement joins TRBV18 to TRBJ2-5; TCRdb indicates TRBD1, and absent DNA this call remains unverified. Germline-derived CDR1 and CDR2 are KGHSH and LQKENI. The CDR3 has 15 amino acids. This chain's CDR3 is CASSPPSTGKETQYF.

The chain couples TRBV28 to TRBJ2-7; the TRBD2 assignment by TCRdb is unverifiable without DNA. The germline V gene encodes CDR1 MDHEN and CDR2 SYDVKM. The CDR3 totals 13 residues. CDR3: CASSGAGRGEQYF.

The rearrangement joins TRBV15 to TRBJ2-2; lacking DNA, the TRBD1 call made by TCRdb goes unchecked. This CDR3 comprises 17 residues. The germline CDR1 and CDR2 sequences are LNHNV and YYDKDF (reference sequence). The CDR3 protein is CATSRGTGIRNTGELFF.

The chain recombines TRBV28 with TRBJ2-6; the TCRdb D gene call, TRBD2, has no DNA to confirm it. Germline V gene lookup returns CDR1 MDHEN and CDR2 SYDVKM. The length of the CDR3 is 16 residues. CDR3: CASSAKGLSGANVLTF.

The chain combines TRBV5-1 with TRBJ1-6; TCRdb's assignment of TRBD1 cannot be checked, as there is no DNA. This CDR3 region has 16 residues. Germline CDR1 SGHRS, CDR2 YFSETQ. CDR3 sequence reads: CASSFDSGAVISPLHF.

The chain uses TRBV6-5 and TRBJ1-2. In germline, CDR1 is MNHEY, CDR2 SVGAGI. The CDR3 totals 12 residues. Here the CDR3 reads CASAAGNYGYTF.

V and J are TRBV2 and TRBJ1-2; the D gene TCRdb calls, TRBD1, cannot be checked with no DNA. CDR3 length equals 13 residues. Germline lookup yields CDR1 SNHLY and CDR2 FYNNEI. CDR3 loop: CASSPDREGGYTF.

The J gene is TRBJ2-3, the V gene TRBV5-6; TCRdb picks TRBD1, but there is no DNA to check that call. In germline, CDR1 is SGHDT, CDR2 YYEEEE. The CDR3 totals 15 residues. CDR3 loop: CASSLPRVVTDTQYF.

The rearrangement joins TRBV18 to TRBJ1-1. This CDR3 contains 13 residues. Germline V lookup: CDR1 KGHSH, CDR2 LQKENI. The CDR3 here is CASSPISTVEAFF.

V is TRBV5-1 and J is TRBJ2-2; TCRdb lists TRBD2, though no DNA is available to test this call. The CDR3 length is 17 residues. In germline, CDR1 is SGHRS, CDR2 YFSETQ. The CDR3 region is CASSVSSGGTNTGELFF.

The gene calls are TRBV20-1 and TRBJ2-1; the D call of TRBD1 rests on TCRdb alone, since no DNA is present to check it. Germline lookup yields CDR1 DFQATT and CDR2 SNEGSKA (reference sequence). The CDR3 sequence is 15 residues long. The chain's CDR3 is CSAKLFDRGRNEQFF.

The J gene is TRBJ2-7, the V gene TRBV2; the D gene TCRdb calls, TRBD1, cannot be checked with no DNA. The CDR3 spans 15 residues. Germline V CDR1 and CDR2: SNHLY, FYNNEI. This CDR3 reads CASSASQGIGYEQYF. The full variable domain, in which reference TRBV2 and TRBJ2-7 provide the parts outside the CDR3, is EPEVTQTPSHQVTQMGQEVILRCVPISNHLYFYWYRQILGQKVEFLVSFYNNEISEKSEIFDDQFSVERPDGSNFTLKIRSTKLEDSAMYFCASSASQGIGYEQYFGPGTRLTVT.